Presented here are 9 T cell receptor beta chains from one specimen sequenced in a study of beta chain features in type 1 diabetes. Study-wide results and caveats: There was a moderate but significant shortening of TCRB CDR3s in all four CD4+ subsets of Type 1 diabetes patients.

Their cognate antigens are unknown. Expressed TCRB transcripts got sequenced, as all isolated RNA was reverse transcribed. Sequencing was performed with immunoSEQ multiplex PCR; in TCRdb, only in-frame clones are kept and a portion is missing. The table records under 300,000 clones, under 13% of them present only once. The sequenced material came from naive CD4+ T cells from blood. These receptors all stem from a man younger than 40 with type 1 diabetes.

J is TRBJ1-6 and V is TRBV29-1; D is possibly TRBD1 (5 bases). The CDR3 contains 13 residues. The germline V and J ends were trimmed by 7 bases and 7 bases, with 14 bases remaining between them. Germline lookup yields CDR1 SQVTM and CDR2 ANQGSEA. The CDR3 sequence: CSAPRQRNSPLHF. CDR3 nucleotides: TGCAGCGCCCCCAGACAGAGAAATTCACCCCTCCACTTT.

The CDR3 coding sequence is TGCGCCAGCAGCATCAGGACAGGGGGCACCGGGGAGCTGTTTTTT. Its translation: CASSIRTGGTGELFF. V and J are TRBV5-1 and TRBJ2-2, with 10 bases lining up with TRBD1. Germline loops: CDR1 SGHRS, CDR2 YFSETQ. The CDR3 is 15 residues long. Trimming at V came to 4 bases and at J to 4 bases, leaving 4 bases not matched to a gene.

The table lists this clone with a few counts. The rearrangement links TRBV7-3 to TRBJ1-1, with 8 bases matching TRBD1. This CDR3 is 14 amino acids long. V lost 3 bases and J lost 0; bases outside the gene matches: 0. The V gene's germline CDR1 is SGHTA and CDR2 FQGTGA. In nucleotides, the CDR3 is TGTGCCAGCAGCTTGACAGGGGTGAACACTGAAGCTTTCTTT. Translated: CASSLTGVNTEAFF.

This clone was observed a handful of times. This sample includes further DNA sequences coding for the same CDR3. J is TRBJ2-5 and V is TRBV5-1; D is unclear. The V end lost 1 base, the J end lost 5 bases, and 3 bases lay between the germline ends. The germline CDR1 and CDR2 sequences are SGHRS and YFSETQ. The CDR3 length is 11 residues. The CDR3 reads CASSLRETQYF. CDR3 DNA: TGCGCCAGCAGCTTGCGGGAGACCCAGTACTTC.

A few counts support this clone. The rearrangement uses TRBV25-1 and TRBJ1-5; D gene unclear. The V gene lost 5 bases and the J gene lost 0 bases, with 8 bases spanning the gap. The germline V gene encodes CDR1 MGHDK and CDR2 SYGVNS. The CDR3 contains 14 residues. In nucleotides, the CDR3 is TGTGCCAGCAGTCCTATGATTAGCAATCAGCCCCAGCATTTT. This gives the protein CASSPMISNQPQHF.

The chain joins TRBV15 to TRBJ2-1; 10 positions match TRBD1. The CDR3 is 15 amino acids. Germline V gives CDR1 LNHNV, CDR2 YYDKDF (reference sequence). V shed 5 bases and J 9 bases; nucleotides not matched to a gene: 10. For the CDR3, the DNA is TGTGCCACCAGCGGCGCCGGGACAGGGGCAGTTGAGCAGTTCTTC. It codes for CATSGAGTGAVEQFF.

The J gene is TRBJ2-7, the V gene TRBV18; 10 bases agree with TRBD2. Trimming cost V 1 base and J 7 bases; bases outside gene matches: 7. Germline assignment: CDR1 KGHSH and CDR2 LQKENI. This CDR3 region has 15 residues. This chain's CDR3 is CASSPRSGGAREQYF. For the CDR3, the DNA is TGTGCCAGCTCACCACGCAGCGGGGGGGCAAGGGAGCAGTACTTC.

This clone was observed a handful of times. The chain recombines TRBV4-3 with TRBJ2-1; 8 bases are shared with TRBD2. The V and J ends lost 3 bases and 5 bases, in that order; junction bases with no gene match: 6. The germline V gene encodes CDR1 LGHNA and CDR2 YSLEER. The CDR3 runs to 15 residues. This chain's CDR3 is CASSHPGGANNEQFF. Written as DNA, the CDR3 is TGCGCCAGCAGCCATCCCGGGGGGGCCAACAATGAGCAGTTCTTC.

Only a few counts were recorded for this clone. The chain has TRBV15 and TRBJ2-1; the D gene is possibly TRBD2 (6 bases). The germline gives CDR1 LNHNV, CDR2 YYDKDF (reference sequence). The CDR3 sequence is 19 residues long. Trimming shortened V by 4 bases and J by 2 bases, and 24 bases separated the two germline ends. CDR3 region: CATSIRSHRGSGAYNEQFF. The CDR3 DNA sequence: TGTGCCACCAGCATAAGATCCCATAGGGGTAGCGGCGCCTACAATGAGCAGTTCTTC.